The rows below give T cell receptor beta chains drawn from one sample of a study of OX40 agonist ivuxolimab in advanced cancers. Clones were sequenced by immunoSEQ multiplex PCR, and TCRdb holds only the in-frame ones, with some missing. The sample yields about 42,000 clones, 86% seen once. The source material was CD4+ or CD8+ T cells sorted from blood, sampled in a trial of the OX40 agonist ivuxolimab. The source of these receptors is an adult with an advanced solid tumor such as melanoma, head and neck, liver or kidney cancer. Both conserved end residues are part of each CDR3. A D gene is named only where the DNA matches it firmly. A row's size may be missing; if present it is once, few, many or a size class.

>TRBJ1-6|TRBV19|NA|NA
TGTGCCAGTAGCGACAGCTCCTATAATTCACCCCTCCACTTT
CASSDSSYNSPLHF
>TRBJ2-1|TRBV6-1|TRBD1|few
TGTGCCAGCAGTGAATCTACGGGACAGCACAATGAGCAGTTCTTC
CASSESTGQHNEQFF
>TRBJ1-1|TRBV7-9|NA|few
TGTGCCAGCACCCTCTTAAATCAGGGAGTAGCTTTCTTT
CASTLLNQGVAFF
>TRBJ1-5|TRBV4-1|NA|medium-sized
TGCGCCAGCAGCCAGAGACAGCTAAGCAATCAGCCCCAGCATTTT
CASSQRQLSNQPQHF
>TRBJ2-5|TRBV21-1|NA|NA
TGTGCCAGCAGCAATTTCGGCGGGAGTATTACCCAAGAGACCCAGTACTTC
CASSNFGGSITQETQYF
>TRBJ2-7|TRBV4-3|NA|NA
TGCGCCAGCAGCCAAGATACAGCTAGTATCTACGAGCAGTACTTC
CASSQDTASIYEQYF
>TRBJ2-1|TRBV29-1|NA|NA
TGCAGCGTTCAGGGTCCAACCATGGCCAATGAGCAGTTCTTC
CSVQGPTMANEQFF
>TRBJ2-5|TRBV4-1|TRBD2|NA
TGCGCCAGCAGCCAAATAGCGGGGACCCAAGAGACCCAGTACTTC
CASSQIAGTQETQYF
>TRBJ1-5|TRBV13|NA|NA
TGTGCCAGCAGCTTAGGGGGGATTAATCAGCCCCAGCATTTT
CASSLGGINQPQHF
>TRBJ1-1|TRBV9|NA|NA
TGTGCCAGCAGCGTAGGTGCTGCTGGCACTGAAGCTTTCTTT
CASSVGAAGTEAFF
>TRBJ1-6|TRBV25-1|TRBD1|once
TGTGCCAGCAGTGAATCAGGGGGCAGGCTCCACTTT
CASSESGGRLHF
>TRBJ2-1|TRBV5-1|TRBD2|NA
TGCGCCAGCATCGGACTAGAGTTCAATGAGCAGTTCTTC
CASIGLEFNEQFF
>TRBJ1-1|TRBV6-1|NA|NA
TGTGCCAGCAGGAGGGCGGCAGAGAACACTGAAGCTTTCTTT
CASRRAAENTEAFF
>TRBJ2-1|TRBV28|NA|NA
TGTGCCAGCACCCAACCCTACAATGAGCAGTTCTTC
CASTQPYNEQFF
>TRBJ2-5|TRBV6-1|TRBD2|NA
TGTGCCAGCAGTGTCGGGAGGGGCAGCGAGACCCAGTACTTC
CASSVGRGSETQYF
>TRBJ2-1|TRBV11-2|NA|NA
TGTGCCAGCCTAATACGAGACAATGAGCAGTTCTTC
CASLIRDNEQFF
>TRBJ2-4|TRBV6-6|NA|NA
TGTGCCAGCAGTTACGAGCTAGCCAAAAACATTCAGTACTTC
CASSYELAKNIQYF
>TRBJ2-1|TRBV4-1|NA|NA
TGCGCCAGCAGTCTCAGACTGGGCAATGAGCAGTTCTTC
CASSLRLGNEQFF
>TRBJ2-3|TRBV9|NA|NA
TGTGCCAGCAGCCCAACCGGGGATACGCAGTATTTT
CASSPTGDTQYF
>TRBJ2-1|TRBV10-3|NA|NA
TGTGCCATCACGTATGGTGAAGGCGATGAGCAGTTCTTC
CAITYGEGDEQFF
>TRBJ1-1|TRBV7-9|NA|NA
TGTGCCAGCATCCCCGGGGGGGGCGCTGAAGCTTTCTTT
CASIPGGGAEAFF
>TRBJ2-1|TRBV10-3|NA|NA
TGTGCCATCAGTGAGGCCGTATTTTTATCCGATGAGCAGTTCTTC
CAISEAVFLSDEQFF
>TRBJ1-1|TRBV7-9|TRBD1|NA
TGTGCCAGCAGCTTATCCCTCAGACAGGGGTTTCTCTTT
CASSLSLRQGFLF
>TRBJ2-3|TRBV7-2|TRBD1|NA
TGTGCCAGCAGCCGGACCCCAGGGGGCTTCCCAGATACGCAGTATTTT
CASSRTPGGFPDTQYF
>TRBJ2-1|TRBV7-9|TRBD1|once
TGTGCCAGCAGCTTGTGGGACAGGGGACGGAATGAGCAGTTCTTC
CASSLWDRGRNEQFF
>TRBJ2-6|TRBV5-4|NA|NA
TGTGCCAGCAGAAAAGAAGGGGTCTTTGGGGTCAACGTCCTGACTTTC
CASRKEGVFGVNVLTF
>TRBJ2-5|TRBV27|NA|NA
TGTGCCAGCAGTTTATCGGGGGTCAAACAAGAGACCCAGTACTTC
CASSLSGVKQETQYF
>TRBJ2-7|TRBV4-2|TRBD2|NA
TGTGCCAGCAGCGGCGTAGGGACTAGTTTCTACGAGCAGTACTTC
CASSGVGTSFYEQYF
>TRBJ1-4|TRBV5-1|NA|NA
TGCGCCAGCAGCAAAAACCGGGACACTGGGGCAACTAATGAAAAACTGTTTTTT
CASSKNRDTGATNEKLFF
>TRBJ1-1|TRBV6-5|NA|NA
TGTGCCAGCAGTTACGGGGGAGGTGGCACTGAAGCTTTCTTT
CASSYGGGGTEAFF
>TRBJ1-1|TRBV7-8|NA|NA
TGTGCCAGCAGCATAAAGGGGCTGGGGAACACTGAAGCTTTCTTT
CASSIKGLGNTEAFF
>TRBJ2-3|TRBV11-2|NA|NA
TGTGCCAGCAGCTTAGTTCAAGGTTCCACAGATACGCAGTATTTT
CASSLVQGSTDTQYF
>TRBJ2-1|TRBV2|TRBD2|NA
TGTGCCAGCAGTGAAGCGTATAATTTAGGACTAGCGCCCGACAATGAGCAGTTCTTC
CASSEAYNLGLAPDNEQFF
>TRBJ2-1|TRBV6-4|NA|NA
TGTGCCAGCAGTACAGGATCCTACAATGAGCAGTTCTTC
CASSTGSYNEQFF
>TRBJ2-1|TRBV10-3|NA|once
TGTGCCATCAGGACGCCGGGGGCCTATGAGCAGTTCTTC
CAIRTPGAYEQFF
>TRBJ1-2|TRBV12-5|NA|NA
TGTGCTAGTGGTAACCATGGGGAGAAAGGCTACACCTTC
CASGNHGEKGYTF
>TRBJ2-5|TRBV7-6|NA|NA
TGTGCCAGCACCGGGTGGGGGCTAGCGAGGGAGACCCAGTACTTC
CASTGWGLARETQYF
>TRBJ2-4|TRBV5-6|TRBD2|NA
TGTGCCAGCAGCTTGGGACTAGCGGGAGGGCTGAACATTCAGTACTTC
CASSLGLAGGLNIQYF
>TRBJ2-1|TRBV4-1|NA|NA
TGCGCCAGCAGCCAAGATCTAGCTAGCTACGATGAGCAGTTCTTC
CASSQDLASYDEQFF
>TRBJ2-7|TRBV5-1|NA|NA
TGCGCCAGCAGCTTGGTGGCGCTTCGTGATAGCGGAACCTACGAGCAGTACTTC
CASSLVALRDSGTYEQYF
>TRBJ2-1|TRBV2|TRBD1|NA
TGTGCCAGCAGTGAATCCAGGACAGGGGGTGGAAATGAGCAGTTCTTC
CASSESRTGGGNEQFF
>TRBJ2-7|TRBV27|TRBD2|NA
TGTGCCAGCAGTCCTGGGGCTAGCGGGGTTTACGAGCAGTACTTC
CASSPGASGVYEQYF
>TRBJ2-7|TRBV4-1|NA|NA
TGCGCCAGCAGCCAAGCAGACCGGGACTGGGAAGACCATGACCTCTACGAGCAGTACTTC
CASSQADRDWEDHDLYEQYF